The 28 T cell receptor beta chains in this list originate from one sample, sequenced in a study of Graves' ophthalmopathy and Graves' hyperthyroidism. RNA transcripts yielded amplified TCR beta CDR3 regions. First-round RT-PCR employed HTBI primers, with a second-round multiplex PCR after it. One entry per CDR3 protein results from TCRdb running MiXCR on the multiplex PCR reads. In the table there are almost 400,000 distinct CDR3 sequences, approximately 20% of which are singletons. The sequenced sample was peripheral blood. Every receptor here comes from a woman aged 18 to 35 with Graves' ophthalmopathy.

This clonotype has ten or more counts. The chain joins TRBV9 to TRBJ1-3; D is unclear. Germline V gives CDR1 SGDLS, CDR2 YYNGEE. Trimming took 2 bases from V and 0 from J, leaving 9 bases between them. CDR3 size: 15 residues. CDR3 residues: CASSVSGISGNTIYF. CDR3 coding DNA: TGTGCCAGCAGCGTGAGTGGTATCTCTGGAAACACCATATATTTT.

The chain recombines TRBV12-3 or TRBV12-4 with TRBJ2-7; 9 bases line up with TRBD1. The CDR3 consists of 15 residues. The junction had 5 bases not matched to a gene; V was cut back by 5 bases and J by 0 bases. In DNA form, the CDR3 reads TGTGCCAGCAGTGATACAGGGGGCGCCTCCTACGAGCAGTACTTC. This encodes CASSDTGGASYEQYF.

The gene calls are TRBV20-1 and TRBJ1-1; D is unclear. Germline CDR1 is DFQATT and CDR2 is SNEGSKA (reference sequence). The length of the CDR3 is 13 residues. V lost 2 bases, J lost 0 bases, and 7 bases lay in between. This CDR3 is CSARSAVNTEAFF. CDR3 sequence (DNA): TGCAGTGCTAGATCGGCGGTGAACACTGAAGCTTTCTTT.

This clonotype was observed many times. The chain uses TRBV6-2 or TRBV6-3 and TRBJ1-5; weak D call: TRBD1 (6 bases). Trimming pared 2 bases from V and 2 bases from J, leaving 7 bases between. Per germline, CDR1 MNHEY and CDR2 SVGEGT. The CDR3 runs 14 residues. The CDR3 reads CASSYAGGNQPQHF. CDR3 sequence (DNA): TGTGCCAGCAGTTACGCAGGGGGCAATCAGCCCCAGCATTTT.

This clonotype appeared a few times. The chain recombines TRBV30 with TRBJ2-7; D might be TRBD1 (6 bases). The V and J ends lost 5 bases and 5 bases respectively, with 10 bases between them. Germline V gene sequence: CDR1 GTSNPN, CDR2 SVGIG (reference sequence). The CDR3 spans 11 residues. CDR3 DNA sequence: TGTGCCTGGGAACAGGGCCACGAGCAGTACTTC. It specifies CAWEQGHEQYF.

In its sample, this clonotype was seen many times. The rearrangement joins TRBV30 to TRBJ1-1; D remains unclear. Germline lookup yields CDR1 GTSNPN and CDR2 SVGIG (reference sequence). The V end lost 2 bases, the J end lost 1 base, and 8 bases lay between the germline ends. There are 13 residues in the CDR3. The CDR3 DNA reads TGTGCCTGGAGTTTTGGGAAGAACACTGAAGCTTTCTTT. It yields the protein CAWSFGKNTEAFF.

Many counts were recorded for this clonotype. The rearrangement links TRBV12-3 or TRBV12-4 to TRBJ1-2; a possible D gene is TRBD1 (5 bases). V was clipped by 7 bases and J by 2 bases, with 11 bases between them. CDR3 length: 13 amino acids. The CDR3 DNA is TGTGCCAGCAAGTCCGGGGGAAACTATGGCTACACCTTC. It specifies CASKSGGNYGYTF.

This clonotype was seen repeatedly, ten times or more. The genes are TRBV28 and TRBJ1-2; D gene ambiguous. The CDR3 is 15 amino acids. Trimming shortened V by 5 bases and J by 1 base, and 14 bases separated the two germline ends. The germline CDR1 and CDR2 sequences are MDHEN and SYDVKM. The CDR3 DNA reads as TGTGCCAGCAGTCCCCAGGAATTCAATAACTATGGCTACACCTTC. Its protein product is CASSPQEFNNYGYTF.

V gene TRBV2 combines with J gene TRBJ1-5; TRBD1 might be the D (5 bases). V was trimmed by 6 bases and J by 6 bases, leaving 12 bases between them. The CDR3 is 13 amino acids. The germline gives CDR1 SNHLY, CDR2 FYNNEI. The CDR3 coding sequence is TGTGCCAGCAGAGGGGCGCGAGGTCAGCCCCAGCATTTT. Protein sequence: CASRGARGQPQHF.

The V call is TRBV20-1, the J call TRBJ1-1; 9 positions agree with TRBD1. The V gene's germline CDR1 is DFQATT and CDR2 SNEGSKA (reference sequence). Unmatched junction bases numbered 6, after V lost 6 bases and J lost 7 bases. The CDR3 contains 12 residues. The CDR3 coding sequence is TGCAGTGCCACGACAGGGGGGATTGAAGCTTTCTTT. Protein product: CSATTGGIEAFF.

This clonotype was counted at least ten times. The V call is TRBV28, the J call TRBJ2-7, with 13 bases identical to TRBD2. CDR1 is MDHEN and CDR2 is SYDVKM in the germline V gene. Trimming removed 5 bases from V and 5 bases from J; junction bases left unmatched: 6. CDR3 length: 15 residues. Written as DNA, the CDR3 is TGTGCCAGCAGTACTACTAGCGGGAGGGTCAACGAGCAGTACTTC. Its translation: CASSTTSGRVNEQYF. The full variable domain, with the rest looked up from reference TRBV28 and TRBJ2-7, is DVKVTQSSRYLVKRTGEKVFLECVQDMDHENMFWYRQDPGLGLRLIYFSYDVKMKEKGDIPEGYSVSREKKERFSLILESASTNQTSMYLCASSTTSGRVNEQYFGPGTRLTVT.

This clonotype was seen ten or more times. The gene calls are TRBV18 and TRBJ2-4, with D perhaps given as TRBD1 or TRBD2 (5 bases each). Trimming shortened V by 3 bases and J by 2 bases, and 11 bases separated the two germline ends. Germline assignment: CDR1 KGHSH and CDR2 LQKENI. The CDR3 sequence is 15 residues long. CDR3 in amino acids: CASSPWDASKNIQYF. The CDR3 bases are TGTGCCAGCTCACCCTGGGACGCCTCCAAAAACATTCAGTACTTC.

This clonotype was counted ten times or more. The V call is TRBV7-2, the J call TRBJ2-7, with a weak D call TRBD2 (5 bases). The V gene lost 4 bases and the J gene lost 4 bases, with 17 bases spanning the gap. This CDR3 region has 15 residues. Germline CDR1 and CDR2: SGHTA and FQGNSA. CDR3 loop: CASSSQSGPGYEQYF. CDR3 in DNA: TGTGCCAGCAGCTCCCAGTCCGGTCCGGGATACGAGCAGTACTTC.

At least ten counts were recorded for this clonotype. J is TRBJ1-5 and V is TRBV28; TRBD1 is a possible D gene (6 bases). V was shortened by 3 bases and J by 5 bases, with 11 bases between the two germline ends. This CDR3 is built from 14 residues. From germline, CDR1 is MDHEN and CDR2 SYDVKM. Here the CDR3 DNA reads TGTGCCAGCAGTTTGAACAGGGAGGATCAGCCCCAGCATTTT. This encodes CASSLNREDQPQHF.

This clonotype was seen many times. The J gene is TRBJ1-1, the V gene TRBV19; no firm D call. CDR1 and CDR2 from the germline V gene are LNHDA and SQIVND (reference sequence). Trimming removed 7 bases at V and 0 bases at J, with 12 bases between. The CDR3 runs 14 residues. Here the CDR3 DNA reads TGTGCCAGTACCCAGCAGGTTTTGAACACTGAAGCTTTCTTT. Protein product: CASTQQVLNTEAFF.

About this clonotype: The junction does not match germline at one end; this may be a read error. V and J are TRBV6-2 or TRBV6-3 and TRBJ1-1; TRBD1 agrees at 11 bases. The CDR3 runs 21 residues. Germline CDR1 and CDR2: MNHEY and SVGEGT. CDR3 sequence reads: CASSYHPGQGELTGLETEAFF. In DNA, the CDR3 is TGTGCCAGCAGTTACCATCCGGGACAGGGGGAGCTAACAGGCCTGGAGACTGAGGCTTTCTTT.

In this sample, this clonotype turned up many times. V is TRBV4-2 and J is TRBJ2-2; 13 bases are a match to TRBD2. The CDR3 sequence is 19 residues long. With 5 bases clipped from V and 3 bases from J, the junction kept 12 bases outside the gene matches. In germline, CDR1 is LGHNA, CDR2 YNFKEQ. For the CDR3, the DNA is TGTGCCAGCAGCGGAGGACCGGGACTAGCGGGGCCGGACACCGGGGAGCTGTTTTTT. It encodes CASSGGPGLAGPDTGELFF.

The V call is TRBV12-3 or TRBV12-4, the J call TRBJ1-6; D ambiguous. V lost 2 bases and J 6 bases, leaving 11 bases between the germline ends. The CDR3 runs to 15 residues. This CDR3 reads CASSLSAVPNSPLHF. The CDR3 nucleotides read TGTGCCAGCAGTTTATCAGCAGTTCCTAATTCACCCCTCCACTTT.

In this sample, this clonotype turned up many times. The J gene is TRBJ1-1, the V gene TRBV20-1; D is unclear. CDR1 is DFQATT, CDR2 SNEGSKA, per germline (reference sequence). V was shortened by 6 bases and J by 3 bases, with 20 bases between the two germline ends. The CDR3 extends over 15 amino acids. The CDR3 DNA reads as TGCAGTGCCCTGAATGAGGGTCATTTGGACACTGAAGCTTTCTTT. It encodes CSALNEGHLDTEAFF.

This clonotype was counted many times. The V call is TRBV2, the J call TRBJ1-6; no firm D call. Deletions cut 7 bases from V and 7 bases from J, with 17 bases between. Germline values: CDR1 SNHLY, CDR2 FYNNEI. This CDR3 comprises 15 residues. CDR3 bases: TGTGCCAGCACCGACGATGGGGAAGGGAATTCACCCCTCCACTTT. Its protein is CASTDDGEGNSPLHF.

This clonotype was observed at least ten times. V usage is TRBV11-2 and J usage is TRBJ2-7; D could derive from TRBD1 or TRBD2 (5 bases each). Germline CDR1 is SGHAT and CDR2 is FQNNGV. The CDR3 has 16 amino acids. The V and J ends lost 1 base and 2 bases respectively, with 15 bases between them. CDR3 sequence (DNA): TGTGCCAGCAGCTTAGTGGATGGGACGGTCCCCTACGAGCAGTACTTC. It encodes CASSLVDGTVPYEQYF.

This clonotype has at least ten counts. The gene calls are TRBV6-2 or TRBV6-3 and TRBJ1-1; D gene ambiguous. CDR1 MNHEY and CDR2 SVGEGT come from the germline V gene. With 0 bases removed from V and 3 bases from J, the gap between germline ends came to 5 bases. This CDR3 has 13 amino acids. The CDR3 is CASSYSSYTEAFF. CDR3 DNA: TGTGCCAGCAGTTACTCCTCCTACACTGAAGCTTTCTTT.

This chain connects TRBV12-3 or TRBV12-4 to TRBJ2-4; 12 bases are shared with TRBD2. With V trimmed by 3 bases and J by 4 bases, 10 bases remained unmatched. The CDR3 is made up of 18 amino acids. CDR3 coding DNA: TGTGCCAGCAGTTTTGGAAAGCTAGCGGGAGGGCGGAAAAACATTCAGTACTTC. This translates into CASSFGKLAGGRKNIQYF.

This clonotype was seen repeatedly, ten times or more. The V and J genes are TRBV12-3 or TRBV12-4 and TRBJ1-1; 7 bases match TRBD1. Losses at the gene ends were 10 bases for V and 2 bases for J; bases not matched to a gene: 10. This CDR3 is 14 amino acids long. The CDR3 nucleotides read TGTGCCACCCGAAACGGGGACAGAAACACTGAAGCTTTCTTT. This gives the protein CATRNGDRNTEAFF.

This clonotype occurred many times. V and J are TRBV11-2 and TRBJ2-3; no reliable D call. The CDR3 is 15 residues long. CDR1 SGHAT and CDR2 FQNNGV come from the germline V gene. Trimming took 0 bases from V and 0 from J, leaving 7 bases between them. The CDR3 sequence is CASSLDPASTDTQYF. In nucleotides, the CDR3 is TGTGCCAGCAGCTTAGACCCGGCGAGCACAGATACGCAGTATTTT.

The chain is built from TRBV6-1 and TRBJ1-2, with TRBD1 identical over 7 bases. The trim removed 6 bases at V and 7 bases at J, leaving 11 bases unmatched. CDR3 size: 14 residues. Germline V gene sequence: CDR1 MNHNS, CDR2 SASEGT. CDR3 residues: CASSPGGGKSGYTF. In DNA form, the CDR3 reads TGTGCCAGCAGCCCAGGGGGTGGAAAGTCTGGCTACACCTTC.

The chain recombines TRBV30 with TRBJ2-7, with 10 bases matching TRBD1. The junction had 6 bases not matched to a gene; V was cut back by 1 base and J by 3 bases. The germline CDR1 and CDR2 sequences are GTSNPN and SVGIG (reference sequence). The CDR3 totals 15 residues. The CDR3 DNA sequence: TGTGCCTGGAGTGGGAAAGGGACAGGGGACTACGAGCAGTACTTC. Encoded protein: CAWSGKGTGDYEQYF.

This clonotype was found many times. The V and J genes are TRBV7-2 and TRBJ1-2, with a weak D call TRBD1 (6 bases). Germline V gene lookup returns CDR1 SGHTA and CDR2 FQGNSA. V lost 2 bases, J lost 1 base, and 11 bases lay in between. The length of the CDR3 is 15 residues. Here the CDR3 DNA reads TGTGCCAGCAGCTTATCTCGGACAGTTAACTATGGCTACACCTTC. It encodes CASSLSRTVNYGYTF.